The rows below give T cell receptor beta chains drawn from one sample of a study of blood T cell repertoires in COVID-19. Sequencing used immunoSEQ multiplex PCR; TCRdb keeps in-frame clones, though not all of them. The sample contains fewer than 200,000 clones, approximately 86% of which appear only once. The sequencing sample was made of peripheral blood. The receptors derive from a man aged 35 to 55 with active or convalescent COVID-19. The CDR3 runs from the conserved cysteine through the conserved F or W. Fields, in order: D gene, V gene, J gene, clone size, CDR3 protein, CDR3 DNA. The D gene is left open where the match is weak. Clone sizes are given selectively: once, few, many, or a class where the clone is expanded.

-	TRBV6-1	TRBJ2-5	once	CASREDLKYQETQYF	TGTGCCAGCAGGGAAGACCTAAAGTACCAAGAGACCCAGTACTTC
-	TRBV3-1/TRBV3-2	TRBJ1-6	-	CASSQVAGNSPLHF	TGTGCCAGCAGCCAAGTCGCCGGTAATTCACCCCTCCACTTT
-	TRBV12-3/TRBV12-4	TRBJ2-2	-	CASSFRAGELFF	TGTGCCAGCAGTTTTCGAGCCGGGGAGCTGTTTTTT
-	TRBV12-3/TRBV12-4	TRBJ2-5	-	CASSSEETQYF	TGTGCCAGCAGTTCAGAAGAGACCCAGTACTTC
-	TRBV2	TRBJ2-7	-	CASTLGGSGYEQYF	TGTGCCAGCACTTTGGGGGGTTCGGGTTACGAGCAGTACTTC
-	TRBV4-1	TRBJ1-1	-	CASSNGFLGEAFF	TGCGCCAGCAGCAACGGGTTTTTAGGTGAAGCTTTCTTT
-	TRBV29-1	TRBJ2-5	once	CSVEARGLQETQYF	TGCAGCGTTGAAGCTCGAGGCCTACAAGAGACCCAGTACTTC
TRBD1	TRBV5-6	TRBJ1-1	-	CASSFPPGTGTSDEAFF	TGTGCCAGCAGCTTTCCCCCCGGGACAGGGACCTCCGATGAAGCTTTCTTT
-	TRBV6-5	TRBJ2-2	-	CASSSTGLITGELFF	TGTGCCAGCAGTTCGACTGGATTGATCACCGGGGAGCTGTTTTTT
-	TRBV4-2	TRBJ1-5	few	CASSPVTGGDQPQHF	TGTGCCAGCAGCCCCGTAACGGGGGGGGATCAGCCCCAGCATTTT
-	TRBV30	TRBJ1-6	-	CAWSAGSQNNSPLHF	TGTGCCTGGAGTGCCGGGTCTCAAAATAATTCACCCCTCCACTTT